The 17 T cell receptor beta chains below all came from one sample that was sequenced in a study of blood T cell repertoires in COVID-19. Measured with immunoSEQ multiplex PCR; TCRdb has only the in-frame clones, and not every one. Of 150,000 to 200,000 clones in the sample, around 80% were seen once. Sequencing was done on a sample of peripheral blood. The receptors here all came from a man aged 60-69 years with active or convalescent COVID-19.

CDR3: CASRAGAGPPEQYF. The CDR3 DNA follows: TGTGCCAGCAGAGCTGGAGCAGGGCCCCCGGAGCAGTACTTC. The chain employs TRBV5-5 and TRBJ2-7; tentative D call: TRBD1 (5 bases). Trimming left V 5 bases short and J 7 bases short, with 19 bases between. The CDR3 is made up of 14 amino acids. Germline V gene sequence: CDR1 SGHKS, CDR2 YYEKEE (reference sequence). Looking up the rest from reference TRBV5-5 and TRBJ2-7 gives the full variable domain: DAGVTQSPTHLIKTRGQQVTLRCSPISGHKSVSWYQQVLGQGPQFIFQYYEKEERGRGNFPDRFSARQFPNYSSELNVNALLLGDSALYLCASRAGAGPPEQYFGPGTRLTVT.

V and J are TRBV3-1 (or the pseudogene TRBV3-2) and TRBJ2-7, with 10 bases aligning to TRBD1. V trimming: 4 bases; J trimming: 7 bases; junction bases outside the gene matches: 7. This CDR3 is built from 14 residues. CDR1 is LGHDT and CDR2 is YNNKEL in the germline V gene (reference sequence). The CDR3 reads CASSLRGQGYEQYF. The CDR3 DNA reads as TGTGCCAGCAGCCTTAGGGGACAGGGGTATGAGCAGTACTTC.

The chain joins TRBV18 to TRBJ2-2; D uncertain. The CDR3 runs 12 residues. Looked up from germline, CDR1 is KGHSH and CDR2 is LQKENI. V was cut by 4 bases and J by 5 bases, with 5 bases left in between. The CDR3 DNA is TGTGCCAGCTCACTACGGACCGGGGAGCTGTTTTTT. The encoded protein is CASSLRTGELFF.

The chain is built from TRBV7-2 and TRBJ2-1; the D is unclear. The CDR3 loop spans 14 amino acids. Trimming stripped 5 bases from V and 6 bases from J, with 14 bases between. Germline assignment: CDR1 SGHTA and CDR2 FQGNSA. CDR3 sequence reads: CASSTAGASNEQFF. CDR3 DNA: TGTGCCAGCAGCACCGCCGGAGCGTCCAATGAGCAGTTCTTC.

The rearrangement joins TRBV6-5 to TRBJ2-7, with 7 bases lining up with TRBD1. The ends lost 0 bases at V and 3 bases at J; junction bases unmatched: 2. The CDR3 consists of 14 residues. The germline V gene encodes CDR1 MNHEY and CDR2 SVGAGI. The CDR3 sequence is CASSYSGQSYEQYF. The CDR3 coding sequence is TGTGCCAGCAGTTACTCGGGACAGAGCTACGAGCAGTACTTC.

This rearrangement joins TRBV2 to TRBJ2-3; 8 positions match TRBD2. This CDR3 comprises 14 residues. V lost 6 bases and J lost 6; bases outside the gene matches: 8. Germline V CDR1 and CDR2: SNHLY, FYNNEI. Written as DNA, the CDR3 is TGTGCCAGCAGGGATCTCCCGGGGGGGGATACGCAGTATTTT. Its protein product is CASRDLPGGDTQYF.

V usage is TRBV7-6 and J usage is TRBJ2-2; unclear D gene. V was cut by 3 bases and J by 4 bases, with 6 bases left in between. The CDR3 has 13 residues. The germline V gene has CDR1 SGHVS and CDR2 FNYEAQ. The CDR3 reads CASSLKSTGELFF. CDR3 sequence (DNA): TGTGCCAGCAGCTTGAAGAGCACCGGGGAGCTGTTTTTT.

V usage is TRBV11-3 and J usage is TRBJ1-1; D not resolved. CDR3 length equals 17 residues. The V gene's germline CDR1 is SGHNT and CDR2 YENEEA. The V and J ends lost 4 bases and 4 bases respectively, with 22 bases between them. DNA of the CDR3: TGTGCCAGCAGCTACCGCCCGAGGGCCGGATCTTCCACTGAAGCTTTCTTT. It is translated as CASSYRPRAGSSTEAFF.

This clone was counted once. The rearrangement joins TRBV5-1 to TRBJ1-1; D gene ambiguous. CDR1 SGHRS and CDR2 YFSETQ come from the germline V gene. V lost 1 base to trimming and J lost 0 bases, with 7 bases between them. The CDR3 length is 14 residues. CDR3 protein: CASSLPGLNTEAFF. The CDR3 nucleotides are TGCGCCAGCAGCTTGCCAGGCCTGAACACTGAAGCTTTCTTT.

V is TRBV5-6 and J is TRBJ2-7, with 8 bases fitting TRBD2. The CDR3 has 14 residues. J gave up 2 bases and V 7 bases, and 8 bases lay outside the gene matches. The germline gives CDR1 SGHDT, CDR2 YYEEEE. The CDR3 is CASARYSGTYEQYF. The CDR3 bases are TGTGCCAGCGCTCGATATAGCGGGACCTACGAGCAGTACTTC.

The V gene is TRBV10-1, the J gene TRBJ2-3; 7 bases fit TRBD1. The germline V gene encodes CDR1 WNHNN and CDR2 SYGVQD (reference sequence). V lost 6 bases, J lost 2 bases, and 5 bases stayed unmatched. The CDR3 loop spans 14 amino acids. The CDR3 DNA reads TGCGCCAGCAGGGGACAGTTTCTCACAGATACGCAGTATTTT. It is translated as CASRGQFLTDTQYF.

In nucleotides, the CDR3 is TGCGCCAGCAGCTCGACAGGGATCCAGGGCACTGAAGCTTTCTTT. Translated, it gives CASSSTGIQGTEAFF. This rearrangement joins TRBV5-1 to TRBJ1-1, with TRBD1 matching 7 bases. With V trimmed by 3 bases and J by 4 bases, 9 bases remained unmatched. This CDR3 spans 15 amino acids. CDR1 and CDR2 from the germline V gene are SGHRS and YFSETQ. Full variable domain (remainder filled in from reference TRBV5-1 and TRBJ1-1): KAGVTQTPRYLIKTRGQQVTLSCSPISGHRSVSWYQQTPGQGLQFLFEYFSETQRNKGNFPGRFSGRQFSNSRSEMNVSTLELGDSALYLCASSSTGIQGTEAFFGQGTRLTVV.

In this sample, this clone turned up a few times. This sequence joins TRBV18 and TRBJ1-1; tentative D call: TRBD1 (5 bases). Germline V gives CDR1 KGHSH, CDR2 LQKENI. This CDR3 has 16 amino acids. Deletions cut 0 bases from V and 1 base from J, with 12 bases between. For the CDR3, the DNA is TGTGCCAGCTCACCACCAGGGGTGATGGGGAACACTGAAGCTTTCTTT. Translating it yields CASSPPGVMGNTEAFF.

This clone was detected ten times or more. This chain connects TRBV10-2 to TRBJ1-2; TRBD1 is a possible D gene (6 bases). V lost 0 bases and J lost 5, with 10 bases in between. The CDR3 is made up of 14 amino acids. Germline V gene lookup returns CDR1 WSHSY and CDR2 SAAADI. In DNA form, the CDR3 reads TGCGCCAGCAGTGAGTCGACAGGACCATATGGCTACACCTTC. Its protein product is CASSESTGPYGYTF.

This sequence joins TRBV13 and TRBJ1-2; D gene uncertain. Per the germline V gene, CDR1 is PRHDT and CDR2 is FYEKMQ (reference sequence). The CDR3 is made up of 13 amino acids. Trimming removed 0 bases from V and 6 bases from J, with 8 bases in between. CDR3 coding DNA: TGTGCCAGCAGCTTAGGCCTGTCAGATGGCTACACCTTC. It encodes CASSLGLSDGYTF. The whole variable domain, remainder taken from reference TRBV13 and TRBJ1-2, is AAGVIQSPRHLIKEKRETATLKCYPIPRHDTVYWYQQGPGQDPQFLISFYEKMQSDKGSIPDRFSAQQFSDYHSELNMSSLELGDSALYFCASSLGLSDGYTFGSGTRLTVV.

V usage is TRBV18 and J usage is TRBJ2-1; TRBD2 matches 7 bases. The V gene's germline CDR1 is KGHSH and CDR2 LQKENI. This CDR3 has 15 amino acids. With V trimmed by 6 bases and J by 6 bases, 11 bases remained unmatched. The CDR3 coding sequence is TGTGCCAGCTCGGTGCCCGGGAGGTGGGGCAATGAGCAGTTCTTC. It is translated as CASSVPGRWGNEQFF.

The genes are TRBV27 and TRBJ2-5; the match to TRBD2 covers 15 bases. Germline V CDR1 and CDR2: MNHEY, SMNVEV (reference sequence). J lost 0 bases, V lost 5 bases, and 4 bases had no gene match. The CDR3 runs 17 residues. This chain's CDR3 is CASSPGLAGGNQETQYF. The CDR3 DNA sequence: TGTGCCAGCAGTCCTGGACTAGCGGGGGGGAACCAAGAGACCCAGTACTTC.